These 10 T cell receptor beta chains share one sample of origin, sequenced in a study of blood T cell repertoires in COVID-19. The assay was immunoSEQ multiplex PCR, and TCRdb's table has in-frame clones only and misses some. The table shows about 140,000 clones, with approximately 85% occurring only once. Sequenced: peripheral blood. These receptors were taken from a man aged 50 to 59 with acute or convalescent COVID-19.

This clone was observed a handful of times. The genes are TRBV2 and TRBJ1-1; D not certain. The V gene lost 2 bases and the J gene lost 4 bases, with 14 bases spanning the gap. The CDR3 contains 15 residues. Germline V CDR1 and CDR2: SNHLY, FYNNEI. CDR3 nucleotides: TGTGCCAGCAGTGAAATAGGCGCGGAGGGCACTGAAGCTTTCTTT. This translates into CASSEIGAEGTEAFF.

The V and J genes are TRBV27 and TRBJ2-1, with TRBD1 matching over 9 bases. Germline CDR1 MNHEY, CDR2 SMNVEV (reference sequence). V lost 5 bases to trimming and J lost 2 bases; unmatched junction nucleotides: 4. CDR3 length: 15 amino acids. CDR3 in DNA: TGTGCCAGCAGTCGGACAGGGGATCCCTACAATGAGCAGTTCTTC. Encoded protein: CASSRTGDPYNEQFF.

This clone was seen a few times. This sequence joins TRBV7-9 and TRBJ2-1; D uncertain. This CDR3 comprises 16 residues. Germline V gene data show CDR1 as SEHNR and CDR2 as FQNEAQ (reference sequence). Trimming removed 5 bases from V and 1 base from J, with 15 bases in between. The CDR3 reads CASSPERASSYNEQFF. The CDR3 region has the DNA TGTGCCAGCAGCCCCGAGAGAGCGTCTTCCTACAATGAGCAGTTCTTC.

V is TRBV7-9 and J is TRBJ2-7, with TRBD2 as a possible D gene (5 bases). Germline lookup yields CDR1 SEHNR and CDR2 FQNEAQ (reference sequence). CDR3 length: 14 amino acids. The V gene lost 3 bases and the J gene lost 6 bases, with 15 bases spanning the gap. CDR3 bases: TGTGCCAGCAGCTTGGTTCAGGCCAGCGGCGAGCAGTACTTC. Translated, it gives CASSLVQASGEQYF.

This chain links TRBV19 with TRBJ2-1, with D possibly being TRBD2 (5 bases). The CDR3 has 14 residues. The V and J ends lost 2 bases and 1 base respectively, with 6 bases between them. Germline V CDR1 and CDR2: LNHDA, SQIVND (reference sequence). The chain's CDR3 is CASSIRGSYNEQFF. CDR3 sequence (DNA): TGTGCCAGTAGTATAAGAGGGTCCTACAATGAGCAGTTCTTC. The complete variable domain, with remaining parts taken from reference TRBV19 and TRBJ2-1, reads DGGITQSPKYLFRKEGQNVTLSCEQNLNHDAMYWYRQDPGQGLRLIYYSQIVNDFQKGDIAEGYSVSREKKESFPLTVTSAQKNPTAFYLCASSIRGSYNEQFFGPGTRLTVL.

The J gene is TRBJ1-2, the V gene TRBV11-2, with D unresolved. The CDR3 length is 13 residues. CDR1 is SGHAT and CDR2 is FQNNGV in the germline V gene. Trimming pared 3 bases from V and 4 bases from J, leaving 9 bases between. In DNA, the CDR3 is TGTGCCAGCAGCTTGGGCACATCCTATGGCTACACCTTC. Protein: CASSLGTSYGYTF. Using reference TRBV11-2 and TRBJ1-2 for the parts outside the CDR3, the full variable domain is EAGVAQSPRYKIIEKRQSVAFWCNPISGHATLYWYQQILGQGPKLLIQFQNNGVVDDSQLPKDRFSAERLKGVDSTLKIQPAKLEDSAVYLCASSLGTSYGYTFGSGTRLTVV.

The V call is TRBV6-5, the J call TRBJ1-1, with TRBD1 matching over 8 bases. Unmatched junction bases numbered 8, after V lost 6 bases and J lost 2 bases. The CDR3 is made up of 15 amino acids. Germline assignment: CDR1 MNHEY and CDR2 SVGAGI. The CDR3 sequence is CASRDRQGRNTEAFF. DNA of the CDR3: TGTGCCAGCAGGGACCGACAGGGGCGAAACACTGAAGCTTTCTTT.

In this sample, this clone turned up once. The chain employs TRBV7-8 and TRBJ2-1, with no clear D. V was pared by 2 bases and J by 5 bases, with 16 bases between. CDR1 and CDR2 (germline): SGHVS, FQNEAQ. CDR3 length: 16 residues. The CDR3 coding sequence is TGTGCCAGCAGCTTACCCGGCAAAGCGTGGAACAATGAGCAGTTCTTC. Residues: CASSLPGKAWNNEQFF.

This clone was picked up a small number of times. The V and J genes are TRBV14 and TRBJ1-1; D is possibly TRBD1 (5 bases). Trimming took 4 bases from V and 0 from J, leaving 15 bases between them. CDR1 and CDR2 (germline): SGHDN, FVKESK. The CDR3 spans 16 residues. The CDR3 sequence is CASSPRGGAMNTEAFF. The CDR3 nucleotides are TGTGCCAGCAGCCCCCGCGGCGGGGCTATGAACACTGAAGCTTTCTTT.

The V and J genes are TRBV27 and TRBJ1-1; D uncertain. The germline V gene encodes CDR1 MNHEY and CDR2 SMNVEV (reference sequence). The length of the CDR3 is 14 residues. V lost 2 bases, J lost 0 bases, and 7 bases lay in between. This CDR3 reads CASSLGPLNTEAFF. In DNA form, the CDR3 reads TGTGCCAGCAGTTTAGGGCCCCTGAACACTGAAGCTTTCTTT.